In its sample, the clone carrying this T cell receptor (beta chain) was seen a few times. The antigen remains undetermined. Methods used by the authors: With immunoSEQ giving junction-only sequences and no quality scores, filtering differed. Data came from immunoSEQ multiplex PCR; TCRdb stores just in-frame clones and leaves some out. The V and J calls and clone size are taken from that table; D and trimming were inferred from the DNA. The sample lists 600,000 to 750,000 clones; 55% to 75% were seen once. The sample belongs to a study of shared clonotypes between healthy human individuals. Whole-study findings and limits: Sampling covered nothing but blood. Tissue TCR repertoires likely differ from those found in blood.

Germline V gene lookup returns CDR1 SGHAT and CDR2 FQNNGV. The V gene lost 4 bases and the J gene lost 2 bases, with 8 bases spanning the gap. This CDR3 has 13 amino acids. The TCR comes from a woman younger than 45 in good health. V gene TRBV11-2 combines with J gene TRBJ1-2; the D gene is possibly TRBD1 (5 bases). Sequences were obtained from memory CD4+ T cells sorted from blood. Indicated subset: CD45RA-negative fraction. Here the CDR3 DNA reads TGTGCCAGCAGCTGGGACGGGAACTATGGCTACACCTTC. It is translated as CASSWDGNYGYTF.